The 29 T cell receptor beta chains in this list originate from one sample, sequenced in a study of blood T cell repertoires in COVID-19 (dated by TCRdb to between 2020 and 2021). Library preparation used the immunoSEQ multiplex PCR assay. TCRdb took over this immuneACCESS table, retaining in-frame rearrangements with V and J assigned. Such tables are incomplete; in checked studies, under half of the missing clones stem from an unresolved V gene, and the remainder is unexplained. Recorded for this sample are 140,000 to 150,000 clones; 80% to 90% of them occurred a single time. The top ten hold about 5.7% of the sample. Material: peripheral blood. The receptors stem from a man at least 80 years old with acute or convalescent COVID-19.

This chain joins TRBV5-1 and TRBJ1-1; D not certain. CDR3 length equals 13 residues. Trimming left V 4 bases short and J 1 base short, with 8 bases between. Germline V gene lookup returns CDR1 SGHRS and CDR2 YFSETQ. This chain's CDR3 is CASSVIANTEAFF. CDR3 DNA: TGCGCCAGCAGCGTGATAGCGAACACTGAAGCTTTCTTT.

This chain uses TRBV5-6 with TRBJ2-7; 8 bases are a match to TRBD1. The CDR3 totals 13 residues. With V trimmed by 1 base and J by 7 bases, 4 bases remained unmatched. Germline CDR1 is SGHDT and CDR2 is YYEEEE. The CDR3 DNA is TGTGCCAGCAGCTTGACCGGGACAGGTGAGCAGTACTTC. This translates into CASSLTGTGEQYF.

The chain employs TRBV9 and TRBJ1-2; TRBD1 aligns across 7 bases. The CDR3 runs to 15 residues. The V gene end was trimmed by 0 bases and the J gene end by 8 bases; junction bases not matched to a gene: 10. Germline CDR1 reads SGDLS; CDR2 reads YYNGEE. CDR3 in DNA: TGTGCCAGCAGCGTAGACCCAAGTACAGGGGTGGGCTACACCTTC. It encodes CASSVDPSTGVGYTF.

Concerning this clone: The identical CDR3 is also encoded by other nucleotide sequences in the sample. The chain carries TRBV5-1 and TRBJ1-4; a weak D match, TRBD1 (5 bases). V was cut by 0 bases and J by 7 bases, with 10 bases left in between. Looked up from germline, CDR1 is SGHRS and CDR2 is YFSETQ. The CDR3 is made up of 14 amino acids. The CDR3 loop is CASSLGRGGEKLFF. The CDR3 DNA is TGCGCCAGCAGCTTGGGAAGGGGTGGTGAAAAACTGTTTTTT.

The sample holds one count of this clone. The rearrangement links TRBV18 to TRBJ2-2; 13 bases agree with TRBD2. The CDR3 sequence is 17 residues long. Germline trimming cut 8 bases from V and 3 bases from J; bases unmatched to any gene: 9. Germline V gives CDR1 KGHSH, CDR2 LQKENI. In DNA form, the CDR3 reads TGTGCCAGCCAACCGGGACTAGCGGGATTCTACACCGGGGAGCTGTTTTTT. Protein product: CASQPGLAGFYTGELFF.

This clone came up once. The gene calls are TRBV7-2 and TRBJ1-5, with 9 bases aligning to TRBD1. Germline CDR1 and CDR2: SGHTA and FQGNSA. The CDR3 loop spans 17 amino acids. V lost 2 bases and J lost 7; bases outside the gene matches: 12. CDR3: CASSLSGRGQGGQPQHF. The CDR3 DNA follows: TGTGCCAGCAGCTTATCCGGACGGGGACAGGGAGGACAGCCCCAGCATTTT.

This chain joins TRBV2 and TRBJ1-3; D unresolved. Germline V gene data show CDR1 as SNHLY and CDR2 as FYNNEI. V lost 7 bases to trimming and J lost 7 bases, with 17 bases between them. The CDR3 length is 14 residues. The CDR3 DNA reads TGTGCCAGCACCGACCGCAGCGTAGTGAACACCATATATTTT. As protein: CASTDRSVVNTIYF.

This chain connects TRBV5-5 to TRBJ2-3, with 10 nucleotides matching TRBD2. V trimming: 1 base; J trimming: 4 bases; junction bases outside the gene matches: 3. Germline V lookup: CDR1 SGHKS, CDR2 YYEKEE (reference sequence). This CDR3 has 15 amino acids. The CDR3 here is CASSLRLAGADTQYF. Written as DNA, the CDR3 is TGTGCCAGCAGCTTGCGTCTAGCGGGGGCAGATACGCAGTATTTT.

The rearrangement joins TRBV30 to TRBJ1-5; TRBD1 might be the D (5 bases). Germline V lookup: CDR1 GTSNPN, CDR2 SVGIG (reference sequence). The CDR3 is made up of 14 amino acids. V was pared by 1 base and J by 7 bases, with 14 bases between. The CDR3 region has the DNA TGTGCCTGGAGTGCCCAGGGAACCGGCCAGCCCCAGCATTTT. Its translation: CAWSAQGTGQPQHF.

DNA of the CDR3: TGTGCCAGCAATACCGGGACAGGGAAAGCTTTCTTT. Translation: CASNTGTGKAFF. J is TRBJ1-1 and V is TRBV28; the match to TRBD1 covers 9 bases. V dropped 7 bases and J dropped 9; count of bases not matched to a gene: 6. The length of the CDR3 is 12 residues. CDR1 and CDR2 from the germline V gene are MDHEN and SYDVKM.

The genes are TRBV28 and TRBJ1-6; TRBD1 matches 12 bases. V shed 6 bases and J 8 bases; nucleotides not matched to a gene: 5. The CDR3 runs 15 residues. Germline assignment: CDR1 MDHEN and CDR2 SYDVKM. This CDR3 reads CASRPGQGAHSPLHF. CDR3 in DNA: TGTGCCAGCAGGCCGGGACAGGGGGCACATTCACCCCTCCACTTT.

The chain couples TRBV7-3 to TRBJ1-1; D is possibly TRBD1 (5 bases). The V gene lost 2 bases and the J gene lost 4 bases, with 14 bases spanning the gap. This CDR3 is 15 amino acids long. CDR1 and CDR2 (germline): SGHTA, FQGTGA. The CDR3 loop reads CASSLVQGVGTEAFF. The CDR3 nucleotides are TGTGCCAGCAGCTTAGTCCAGGGTGTTGGCACTGAAGCTTTCTTT.

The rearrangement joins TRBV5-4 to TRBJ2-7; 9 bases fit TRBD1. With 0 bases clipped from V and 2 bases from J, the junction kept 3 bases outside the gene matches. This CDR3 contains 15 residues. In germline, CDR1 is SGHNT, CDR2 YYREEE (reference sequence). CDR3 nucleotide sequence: TGTGCCAGCAGCTTGGGGGGACAGGGAACCTACGAGCAGTACTTC. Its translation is CASSLGGQGTYEQYF.

CDR3 in DNA: TGCGCCAGCAGCTTTGGGGCAGCCCAAGCCTACGAGCAGTACTTC. Encoded protein: CASSFGAAQAYEQYF. The chain has TRBV5-1 and TRBJ2-7; perhaps TRBD1 as D (5 bases). Trimming shortened V by 2 bases and J by 2 bases, and 14 bases separated the two germline ends. The CDR3 has 15 amino acids. Germline loops: CDR1 SGHRS, CDR2 YFSETQ.

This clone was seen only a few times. CDR3 region: CASSLTSLGADTQYF. The DNA for the CDR3 is TGTGCCAGCAGCTTAACTAGCTTGGGCGCAGATACGCAGTATTTT. The chain is built from TRBV7-2 and TRBJ2-3; TRBD2 might be the D (6 bases). Germline loops: CDR1 SGHTA, CDR2 FQGNSA. The CDR3 runs to 15 residues. Trimming cost V 2 bases and J 4 bases, with 13 bases left between them.

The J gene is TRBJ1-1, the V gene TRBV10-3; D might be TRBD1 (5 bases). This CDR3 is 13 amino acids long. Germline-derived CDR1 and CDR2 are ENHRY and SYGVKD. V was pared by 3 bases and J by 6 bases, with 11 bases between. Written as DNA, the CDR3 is TGTGCCATCAGTGAAACAGGACATCCTGAAGCTTTCTTT. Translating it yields CAISETGHPEAFF.

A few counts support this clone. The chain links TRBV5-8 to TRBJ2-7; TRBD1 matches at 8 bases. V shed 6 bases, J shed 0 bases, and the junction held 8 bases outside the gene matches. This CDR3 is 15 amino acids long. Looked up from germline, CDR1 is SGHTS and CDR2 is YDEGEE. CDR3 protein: CASIRDRPSSYEQYF. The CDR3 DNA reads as TGTGCCAGCATCAGGGACAGGCCCAGCTCCTACGAGCAGTACTTC.

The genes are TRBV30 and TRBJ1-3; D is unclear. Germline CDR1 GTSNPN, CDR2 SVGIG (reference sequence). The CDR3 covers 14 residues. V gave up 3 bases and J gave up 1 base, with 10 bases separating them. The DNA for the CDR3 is TGTGCCTGGAGGCGACCGGGATCTGGAAACACCATATATTTT. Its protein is CAWRRPGSGNTIYF.

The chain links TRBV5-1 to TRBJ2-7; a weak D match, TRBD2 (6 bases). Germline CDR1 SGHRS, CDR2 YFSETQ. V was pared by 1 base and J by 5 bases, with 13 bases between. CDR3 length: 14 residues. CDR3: CASSLRSGTDEQYF. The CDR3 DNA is TGCGCCAGCAGCTTGAGGTCAGGGACTGACGAGCAGTACTTC.

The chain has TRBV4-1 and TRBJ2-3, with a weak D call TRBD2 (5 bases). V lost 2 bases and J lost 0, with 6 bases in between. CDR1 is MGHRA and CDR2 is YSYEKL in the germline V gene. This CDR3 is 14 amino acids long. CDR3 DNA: TGCGCCAGCAGCCAAACGGGGAGCACAGATACGCAGTATTTT. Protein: CASSQTGSTDTQYF.

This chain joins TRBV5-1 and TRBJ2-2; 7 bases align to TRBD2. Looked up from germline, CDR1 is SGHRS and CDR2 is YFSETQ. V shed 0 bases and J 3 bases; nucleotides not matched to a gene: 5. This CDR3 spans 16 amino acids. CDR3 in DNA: TGCGCCAGCAGCTTGGAGGGCGGGGGAGACACCGGGGAGCTGTTTTTT. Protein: CASSLEGGGDTGELFF. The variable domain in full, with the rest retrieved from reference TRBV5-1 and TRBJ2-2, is KAGVTQTPRYLIKTRGQQVTLSCSPISGHRSVSWYQQTPGQGLQFLFEYFSETQRNKGNFPGRFSGRQFSNSRSEMNVSTLELGDSALYLCASSLEGGGDTGELFFGEGSRLTVL.

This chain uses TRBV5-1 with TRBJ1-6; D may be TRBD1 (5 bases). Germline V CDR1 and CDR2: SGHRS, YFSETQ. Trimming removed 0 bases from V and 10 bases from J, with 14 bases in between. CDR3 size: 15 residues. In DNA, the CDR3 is TGCGCCAGCAGCTTGGCCGTTAGGGGCCGGTCACCCCTCCACTTT. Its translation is CASSLAVRGRSPLHF.

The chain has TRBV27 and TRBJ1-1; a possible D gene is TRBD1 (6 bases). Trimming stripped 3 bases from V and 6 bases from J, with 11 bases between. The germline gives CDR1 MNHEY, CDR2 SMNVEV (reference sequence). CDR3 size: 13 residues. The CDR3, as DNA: TGTGCCAGCAGTTTCGGGGGGGCTGCTGAAGCTTTCTTT. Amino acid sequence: CASSFGGAAEAFF.

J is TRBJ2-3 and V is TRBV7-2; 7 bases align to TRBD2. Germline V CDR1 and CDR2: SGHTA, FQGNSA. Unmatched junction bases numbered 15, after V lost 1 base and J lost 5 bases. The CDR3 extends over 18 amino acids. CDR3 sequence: CASSLELTSAPVVDTQYF. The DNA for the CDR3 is TGTGCCAGCAGCTTAGAGCTTACTAGCGCTCCTGTGGTAGATACGCAGTATTTT.

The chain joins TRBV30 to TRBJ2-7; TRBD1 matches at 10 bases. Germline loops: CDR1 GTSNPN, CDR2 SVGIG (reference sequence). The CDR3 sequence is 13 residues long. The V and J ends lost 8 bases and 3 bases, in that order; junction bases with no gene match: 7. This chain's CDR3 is CAGTGTGVYEQYF. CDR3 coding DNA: TGTGCCGGGACCGGGACAGGGGTCTACGAGCAGTACTTC. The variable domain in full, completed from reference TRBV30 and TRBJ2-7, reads SQTIHQWPATLVQPVGSPLSLECTVEGTSNPNLYWYRQAAGRGLQLLFYSVGIGQISSEVPQNLSASRPQDRQFILSSKKLLLSDSGFYLCAGTGTGVYEQYFGPGTRLTVT.

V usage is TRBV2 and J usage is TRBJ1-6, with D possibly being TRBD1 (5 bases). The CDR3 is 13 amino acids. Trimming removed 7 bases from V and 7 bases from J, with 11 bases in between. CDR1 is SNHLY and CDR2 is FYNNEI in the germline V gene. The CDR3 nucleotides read TGTGCCAGCATTCGCAGGGAAAATTCACCCCTCCACTTT. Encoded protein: CASIRRENSPLHF. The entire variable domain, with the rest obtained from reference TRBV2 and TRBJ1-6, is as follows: EPEVTQTPSHQVTQMGQEVILRCVPISNHLYFYWYRQILGQKVEFLVSFYNNEISEKSEIFDDQFSVERPDGSNFTLKIRSTKLEDSAMYFCASIRRENSPLHFGNGTRLTVT.

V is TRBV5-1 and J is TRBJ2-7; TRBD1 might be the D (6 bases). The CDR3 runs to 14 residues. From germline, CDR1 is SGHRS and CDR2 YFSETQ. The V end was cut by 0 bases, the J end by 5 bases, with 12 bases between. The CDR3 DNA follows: TGCGCCAGCAGCTTGGGCAGGGGCATTAACGAGCAGTACTTC. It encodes CASSLGRGINEQYF.

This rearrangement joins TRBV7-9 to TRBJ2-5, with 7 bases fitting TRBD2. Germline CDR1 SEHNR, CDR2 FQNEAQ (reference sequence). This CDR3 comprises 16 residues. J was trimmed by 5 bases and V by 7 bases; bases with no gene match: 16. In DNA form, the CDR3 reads TGTGCCAGCACCGAAGGAGGGAGGGGCCTCCGGGAGACCCAGTACTTC. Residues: CASTEGGRGLRETQYF.

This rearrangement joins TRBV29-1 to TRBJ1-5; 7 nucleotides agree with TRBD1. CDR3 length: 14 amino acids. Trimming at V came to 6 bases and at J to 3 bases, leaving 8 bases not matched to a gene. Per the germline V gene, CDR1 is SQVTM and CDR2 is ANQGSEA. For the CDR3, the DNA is TGCAGCGTGGAACCGGGACAGCTCAATCAGCCCCAGCATTTT. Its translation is CSVEPGQLNQPQHF. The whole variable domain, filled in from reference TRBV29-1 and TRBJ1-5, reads SAVISQKPSRDICQRGTSLTIQCQVDSQVTMMFWYRQQPGQSLTLIATANQGSEATYESGFVIDKFPISRPNLTFSTLTVSNMSPEDSSIYLCSVEPGQLNQPQHFGDGTRLSIL.